This TCR beta chain was observed in a study of shared clonotypes between healthy human individuals. About the study: Three plates were used per donor for CD4 naive, three for CD4 memory, two for CD8 naive and one for CD8 memory.

This clone was counted ten times or more. TCRdb's table, derived via immunoSEQ multiplex PCR, lists solely in-frame clones and lacks some. Of just over 95,000 clones listed, 67% were seen once; the top ten hold 35% to 55%. Germline values: CDR1 MRHNA, CDR2 SNTAGT. CDR3 length: 13 amino acids. V was pared by 5 bases and J by 0 bases, with 6 bases between. The sequenced material came from memory CD8+ T cells sorted from blood. This sample's subset: CD45RO+ cells pooled with CCR7-negative TemRA cells. V is TRBV6-4 and J is TRBJ2-3; a possible D gene is TRBD2 (6 bases). The receptor's source is a man aged 25 to 45 in good health. The CDR3 loop reads CASSSGSTDTQYF. The CDR3 coding sequence is TGTGCCAGCAGTAGCGGGAGCACAGATACGCAGTATTTT.